The rows below give T cell receptor beta chains drawn from one sample of a study of breast tumors, draining lymph nodes, adjacent tissues. TCRdb independently ran MiXCR on the multiplex PCR reads; one entry per CDR3 protein. The sample shows about 200,000 distinct CDR3 sequences, 25% to 40% of them seen only once. The sequenced sample was axillary lymph node tissue. These receptors originate from a female donor with breast cancer. Some clones in this sample may be carry-over from other donors' samples. Both conserved end residues are part of each CDR3. A D gene is named only where the DNA matches it firmly. Clone size appears in some rows only: once, few, many, or a class for an expanded clone.

abundance,j_gene,d_gene,v_gene,CDR3nt,CDR3aa
many,TRBJ2-7,TRBD1,TRBV4-2,TGTGCCAGCAGCCAAGATAGGGGACAGACGGTCCAGGGGCGGTACTTC,CASSQDRGQTVQGRYF
-,TRBJ2-5,TRBD1,TRBV2,TGTGCCAGCAGCCCACAGGGGACGGATCAGCCCCAGTACTTC,CASSPQGTDQPQYF
many,TRBJ2-2,-,TRBV25-1,TGTGCCAGCACTTCGACCGGGGAGCTGTTTTTT,CASTSTGELFF
many,TRBJ1-3,-,TRBV9,TGTGCCAGCAGCGTAGGAACAGACTCTGGAAACACCATATATTTT,CASSVGTDSGNTIYF
-,TRBJ1-1,-,TRBV28,TGTGCCAGCAGTTCTCTTAGGGGTGGAGGCACTGAAGCTTTCTTT,CASSSLRGGGTEAFF
-,TRBJ2-1,TRBD1,TRBV5-1,TGCGCCAGCAGCTCGACAGACAGGGTTCGGAGAGACGAGCAGTTCTTC,CASSSTDRVRRDEQFF
many,TRBJ2-1,TRBD2,TRBV9,TGTGCCAGCAGCGTGGGGGGGTGGAATGAGCAGTTCTTC,CASSVGGWNEQFF
-,TRBJ2-6,-,TRBV20-1,TGCAGTGCTGGAGGGGACGACGTCCTGACTTTC,CSAGGDDVLTF
-,TRBJ2-7,TRBD1,TRBV5-1,TGCGCCAGCCTCGGACAGGGGCTATACGAGCAGTACTTC,CASLGQGLYEQYF
many,TRBJ2-3,TRBD2,TRBV7-4,TGTGCCAGCAGCTGCGCGGGACTAGACACAGATACGCAGTATTTT,CASSCAGLDTDTQYF
few,TRBJ1-1,-,TRBV9,TGTGCCAGCAGCGTAGAGGGGCGAGACACTGAAGCTTTCTTT,CASSVEGRDTEAFF
many,TRBJ2-7,TRBD1,TRBV4-1,TGCGCCAGCAGCTATCCGGGACAGGGGTACGAGCAGTACTTC,CASSYPGQGYEQYF
-,TRBJ2-1,TRBD2,TRBV12-3/TRBV12-4,TGTGCACTCCGAGCGGGGCCCTACAATGAGCAGTTCTTC,CALRAGPYNEQFF
-,TRBJ2-7,TRBD2,TRBV7-3,TGTGCCAGCAGCCCTGGACTAGCGGGGAATTCCTACGAGCAGTACTTC,CASSPGLAGNSYEQYF
-,TRBJ1-2,TRBD1,TRBV7-9,TGCGCCAGCAGCTCTGGGACAGGGAATGGCTGCACCTTC,CASSSGTGNGCTF
many,TRBJ2-1,-,TRBV6-1,TGTGCCAGCAGTGATAACGTCGTAAGACACTCGCAGTTCTTC,CASSDNVVRHSQFF
many,TRBJ1-2,-,TRBV28,TGTGCCAGCAGTTCTCCTATAACAGGGAGCTACACCTTC,CASSSPITGSYTF
many,TRBJ2-1,TRBD2,TRBV5-1,TGTGCCAGCAGCTTAAGACTAGCGGGAGGTAATGAGCAGTTCTTC,CASSLRLAGGNEQFF
many,TRBJ1-6,-,TRBV30,TGTGCCTGGAGTGATCAGGGACTGTATAATTCACCCCTCCACTTT,CAWSDQGLYNSPLHF
many,TRBJ2-1,TRBD2,TRBV7-7,TGTGCTAGCAGCTTAGGCACTAGCGGGAGTGGACAGTATGAGCAGTTCTTC,CASSLGTSGSGQYEQFF
many,TRBJ2-7,-,TRBV3-1,TGTGCCAGCAGCCAAGCGAGCAAGGGCTCCTACGAGCAGTACTTC,CASSQASKGSYEQYF
many,TRBJ2-3,TRBD2,TRBV7-2,TGTGCCAGCAGCTTAGATGGGCTGGGGACTAGCGGGGGGAGCACAGATACGCAGTATTTT,CASSLDGLGTSGGSTDTQYF
many,TRBJ1-4,-,TRBV19,TGTGCCAGTAGTACCCTCCAGGTACTATTAGGTGAAAAACTGTTTTTT,CASSTLQVLLGEKLFF
once,TRBJ2-5,TRBD2,TRBV20-1,TGCAGTGCTAGTGTGACTAGCGGGAGCCAGACCCAGTACTTC,CSASVTSGSQTQYF
-,TRBJ2-2,TRBD1,TRBV20-1,TGCAGTGCTAGAGATCAGGGGGCCAGTACCGGGGAGCTGTTTTTT,CSARDQGASTGELFF
many,TRBJ1-3,TRBD1,TRBV5-1,TGCGCCAGCAGCCGGGGACAGGGGGAATCTGGAAACACCATATATTTT,CASSRGQGESGNTIYF
-,TRBJ1-6,-,TRBV7-9,TGTGCCAGCAGACCAGGGAACTCACCCCTCCACTTT,CASRPGNSPLHF
many,TRBJ1-4,TRBD1,TRBV19,TGTGCCAGTAAAGCCCTAGCCGGGACAGTTAATGAAAAACTGTTTTTT,CASKALAGTVNEKLFF
-,TRBJ1-2,-,TRBV20-1,TGCAGTGCTGGGGGACCTAACTATGGCTACACCTTC,CSAGGPNYGYTF
many,TRBJ2-1,TRBD2,TRBV6-1,TGTGCCAGCAGTGAAGAACTAGCGGGACTCCACAATGAGCAGTTCTTC,CASSEELAGLHNEQFF
-,TRBJ1-1,-,TRBV2,TGTGCCAGCACGGGCAGGACTCTGAACACTGAAGCTTTCTTT,CASTGRTLNTEAFF
many,TRBJ1-4,-,TRBV30,TGTGCCTGGACACGGCGCAAAGTTAATGAAAAACTGTTTTTT,CAWTRRKVNEKLFF
few,TRBJ1-1,-,TRBV12-3/TRBV12-4,TGTGCCAGCACGAGCTGGGGAGCGGCTGAAGCTTTCTTT,CASTSWGAAEAFF
many,TRBJ1-6,-,TRBV11-2,TGTGCCAGCAGCTTAGGGGGGGGAGGGGCCCTCCACTTT,CASSLGGGGALHF
-,TRBJ2-1,TRBD2,TRBV29-1,TGCAGCGCCCCCGGGCTAGCGGGGAGCTTACGCTCCTACAATGAGCAGTTCTTC,CSAPGLAGSLRSYNEQFF
many,TRBJ2-5,-,TRBV20-1,TGCAGTGCTACCCCCCCTAGGGCCCTAGGAGAGACCCAGTACTTC,CSATPPRALGETQYF
many,TRBJ2-7,-,TRBV7-2,TGTGCCAGCAGCTCCGGGAGAAGAAACGAGCAGTACTTC,CASSSGRRNEQYF
-,TRBJ1-6,-,TRBV7-3,TGTGCCAGCAGCTTAATGGGAAGGGGTAATTCACCCCTCCACTTT,CASSLMGRGNSPLHF
many,TRBJ2-7,-,TRBV20-1,TGCAGTGCTCCGACACACTCTACCTACGAGCAGTACTTC,CSAPTHSTYEQYF
-,TRBJ2-3,-,TRBV20-1,TGCAGTGAATCGGGGGCTAGCACAGATACGCAGTATTTT,CSESGASTDTQYF
-,TRBJ2-1,TRBD2,TRBV7-2,TGTGCCAGCAGCTTAGTGTCGGGACTAGGTTACAATGAGCAGTTCTTC,CASSLVSGLGYNEQFF
few,TRBJ1-5,TRBD1,TRBV3-1,TGTGCCAGCAGCTCAGGGGGTAGGAATCAGCCCCAGCATTTT,CASSSGGRNQPQHF
many,TRBJ1-2,-,TRBV20-1,TGCAGTGCTAGACCCCCGGGACACAAATTGGGGACGAACTATGGCTACACCTTC,CSARPPGHKLGTNYGYTF
-,TRBJ1-1,-,TRBV9,TGTGCCAGCACTCCCGGCCTGAACACTGAAGCTTTCTTT,CASTPGLNTEAFF
many,TRBJ1-5,-,TRBV2,TGTGCCAGCAGTGAAAGGGTGCGGAATCAGCCCCAGCATTTT,CASSERVRNQPQHF
few,TRBJ2-1,TRBD2,TRBV4-1,TGCGCCAGCAGCCAAGAAGGTCGTGGCGGGGGGGGTTCCTACAATGAGCAGTTCTTC,CASSQEGRGGGGSYNEQFF